This T cell receptor beta chain was profiled in a study of Graves' ophthalmopathy and Graves' hyperthyroidism. CDR1 MNHNY and CDR2 SVGAGI come from the germline V gene (reference sequence). The CDR3 loop spans 15 amino acids. The ends lost 2 bases at V and 10 bases at J; junction bases unmatched: 10. CDR3 regions of TCR beta were amplified from RNA transcripts. Amplification began with first-round RT-PCR using HTBI primers, then second-round multiplex PCR was performed. TCRdb itself ran the multiplex PCR reads through MiXCR, one entry per CDR3 protein. Here the sample spans 600,000 to 950,000 distinct CDR3 sequences, around 40% being singletons. A few counts support this clonotype. PBMCs were density-gradient isolated from approximately 9.8 ml fresh blood.

This receptor was taken from an adult man with Graves' ophthalmopathy. The chain recombines TRBV6-6 with TRBJ1-4; TRBD1 agrees at 7 bases. Material for sequencing was peripheral blood. CDR3 protein: CASSYGARGRLKLFF. The CDR3 DNA reads TGTGCCAGCAGTTACGGGGCGAGGGGGCGGTTAAAACTGTTTTTT.